This T cell receptor (beta chain) came from a study of human T cells and chemical hapten exposure. Whole-study context: Small differences in pooled library volume mainly drove the variation in TCR yields per sample. Study-wide findings and caveats: No alteration of TCRs above 1 in 1000 frequency was seen with DPC sensitization.

Between the trimmed V and J ends, which lost 1 base and 4 bases, there was a span of 9 bases. Germline assignment: CDR1 LNHNV and CDR2 YYDKDF (reference sequence). The CDR3 runs to 14 residues. A few counts support this clonotype. As yet, its antigen is unknown. The library gave individual cDNA molecules unique molecular identifiers. As originally analysed: Samples contained a median of roughly 96,000 TCRs, with a range of 23,224 to 690,600. MiXCR, run by TCRdb on the RACE reads, gives a single entry per CDR3 protein. The V and J calls reflect TCRdb's pipeline rather than the authors' work. The sample lists 60,000 to 90,000 distinct CDR3 sequences; 7% to 9.5% were seen once. This sample's time point: healthy volunteer bleed at 6 weeks. Extraction of total RNA was performed on unfractionated whole blood.

This sequence joins TRBV15 and TRBJ2-3, with a tentative D call TRBD2 (5 bases). The source is a female donor in good health. Some clones in this sample may be carry-over from other donors' samples. Sequenced input: whole blood. The CDR3: CATSRGRFSDTQYF. The CDR3 DNA follows: TGTGCCACCAGCAGAGGGAGGTTCTCAGATACGCAGTATTTT.